This T cell receptor beta chain was recovered during a study of neurological immune-mediated disorders. The CDR3 spans 15 residues. V was clipped by 6 bases and J by 1 base; unmatched bases: 6. This clonotype was observed at least ten times. TCRdb redid the calling of the 5' RACE reads with MiXCR, one entry per CDR3 protein. The sample includes 55,000 to 75,000 distinct CDR3 sequences, roughly an eighth of them seen just once. This sequence joins TRBV12-3 or TRBV12-4 and TRBJ1-1; TRBD1 matches at 9 bases. Material for sequencing was PBMCs. The TCR originated in an older woman with HTLV-1-associated myelopathy (HAM/TSP). CDR3: CASSRPGQGNTEAFF. CDR3 nucleotide sequence: TGTGCCAGCAGCCGACCGGGACAGGGGAACACTGAAGCTTTCTTT.